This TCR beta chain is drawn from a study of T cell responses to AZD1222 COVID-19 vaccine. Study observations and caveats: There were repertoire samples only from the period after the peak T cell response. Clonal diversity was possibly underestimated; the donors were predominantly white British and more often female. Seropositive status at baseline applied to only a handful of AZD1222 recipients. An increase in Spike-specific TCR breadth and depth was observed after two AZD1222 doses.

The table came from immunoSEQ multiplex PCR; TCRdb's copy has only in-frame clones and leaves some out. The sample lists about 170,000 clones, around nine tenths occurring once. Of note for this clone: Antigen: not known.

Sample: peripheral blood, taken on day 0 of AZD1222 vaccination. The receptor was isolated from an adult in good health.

CDR3 amino acids: CASSLEGGGLTGELFF. The DNA for the CDR3 is TGCGCCAGCAGCTTGGAAGGAGGGGGCTTGACCGGGGAGCTGTTTTTT. The chain is built from TRBV5-1 and TRBJ2-2; tentatively, D is TRBD1 (7 bases). The CDR3 sequence is 16 residues long. Trimming left V 0 bases short and J 5 bases short, with 14 bases between. Germline loops: CDR1 SGHRS, CDR2 YFSETQ.